The rows below give T cell receptor beta chains drawn from one sample of a study of somatic mutations in cytotoxic T cells in rheumatoid arthritis. Only in-frame clones appear in the TCRdb table, and some are missing; sequencing was by immunoSEQ multiplex PCR. The table records 15,000 to 20,000 clones, 85% of them present only once. The sample comprised CD8+ T cells sorted from blood. Source of these receptors: a woman aged 40 to 50 with rheumatoid arthritis. CDR3s include the opening cysteine and the closing phenylalanine or tryptophan. The order of the fields is V gene, clone size, D gene, J gene, CDR3 DNA, CDR3 protein. The D gene is left open where the match is weak. Size is stated for part of the rows, as once, few or many counts, or as a class when the clone is expanded.

>TRBV9|.|.|TRBJ2-1
TGTGCCAGCAGCGAAGGGGTGAGCTCCTACAATGAGCAGTTCTTC
CASSEGVSSYNEQFF
>TRBV5-6|.|.|TRBJ1-4
TGTGCCAGCAGCCCATGGGGAGGGGTGGTTGAACTGTTTTTT
CASSPWGGVVELFF
>TRBV5-6|.|TRBD1|TRBJ1-2
TGTGCCAGCAGCCCCGGGACAGGGGCCTATGGCTACACCTTC
CASSPGTGAYGYTF
>TRBV27|.|TRBD1|TRBJ2-1
TGTGCCAGCACATCCGGGACAGGGGGGTACAATGAGCAGTTCTTC
CASTSGTGGYNEQFF
>TRBV27|.|TRBD2|TRBJ2-1
TGTGCCAGCAGTTCGGGACTAGCGGGAGGGGAGCAGTTCTTC
CASSSGLAGGEQFF
>TRBV2|few|TRBD1|TRBJ1-2
TGTGCCAGCACCTTGGACAGGGGCGACGGCTACACCTTC
CASTLDRGDGYTF
>TRBV7-2|.|TRBD2|TRBJ2-1
TGTGCCAGCAGCTTGGGACTAGCGGGAGGCAATGAGCAGTTCTTC
CASSLGLAGGNEQFF
>TRBV7-8|.|.|TRBJ2-1
TGTGCCAGCGCCGTGGGGGGAAATGAGCAGTTCTTC
CASAVGGNEQFF
>TRBV29-1|.|.|TRBJ2-2
TGCAGCGTTTGTGAGGGGGACCCGAACACCGGGGAGCTGTTTTTT
CSVCEGDPNTGELFF
>TRBV2|.|TRBD2|TRBJ2-5
TGTGCCAGCAGGGGGGGGACTAGCGGGGCGCAAGAGACCCAGTACTTC
CASRGGTSGAQETQYF
>TRBV5-8|.|TRBD1|TRBJ1-6
TGTGCCAGCAGCCTTGATCTTGGACAGGGGTGGGGTAATTCACCCCTCCACTTT
CASSLDLGQGWGNSPLHF
>TRBV4-1|.|.|TRBJ1-2
TGCGCCAGCAGCCAAGAACCTTCGGGGGGAGGCTACACCTTC
CASSQEPSGGGYTF
>TRBV10-2|.|TRBD1|TRBJ1-3
TGCGCCAGCGCTTCCGGGACAGCCGACACCATATATTTT
CASASGTADTIYF
>TRBV11-2|.|TRBD1|TRBJ2-1
TGTGCCAGCAGCCCCGTGCAGGACAGGGCCGACAATGAGCAGTTCTTC
CASSPVQDRADNEQFF
>TRBV4-2|large|.|TRBJ2-7
TGTGCCAGCAGCCAAGGGCTAGCAAGTATCGACGAGCAGTACTTC
CASSQGLASIDEQYF
>TRBV30|.|.|TRBJ1-1
TGTGCCTGGAGGACCGGGAGTTCCCTCAACACTGAAGCTTTCTTT
CAWRTGSSLNTEAFF
>TRBV11-2|few|.|TRBJ1-1
TGTGCCAGCAGCGGGCATCCGGAAGCTTTCTTT
CASSGHPEAFF
>TRBV5-1|.|TRBD2|TRBJ2-7
TGCGCCAGCAGCTCCCCACTACTAGCGGAATCCTACGAGCAGTACTTC
CASSSPLLAESYEQYF
>TRBV11-2|.|.|TRBJ1-1
TGTGCCAGCAGCTTAGTTCACAGGGATCTGAACACTGAAGCTTTCTTT
CASSLVHRDLNTEAFF
>TRBV7-2|.|.|TRBJ1-1
TGTGCCAGCAGCGACTGGGACACTGAAGCTTTCTTT
CASSDWDTEAFF
>TRBV7-9|.|TRBD2|TRBJ2-3
TGTGCCAGCAGCTTAGATCGGGAGGGACTCCACCCAGATACGCAGTATTTT
CASSLDREGLHPDTQYF
>TRBV5-4|.|TRBD1|TRBJ1-1
TGTGCCAGCAGCTCCGGGACAGGGGGCTTTGAAGCTTTCTTT
CASSSGTGGFEAFF
>TRBV5-1|.|.|TRBJ2-5
TGCGCCAGCACCTTCGGGGGAGACCAAGAGACCCAGTACTTC
CASTFGGDQETQYF
>TRBV9|.|TRBD2|TRBJ2-1
TGTGCCAGCAGCCGTAGCGGGGGGGCATCCTACAATGAGCAGTTCTTC
CASSRSGGASYNEQFF
>TRBV11-2|.|.|TRBJ2-2
TGTGCCAGCAGCTTAGATGAGTGGAACTACCAGAACACCGGGGAGCTGTTTTTT
CASSLDEWNYQNTGELFF
>TRBV6-5|.|.|TRBJ2-1
TGTGCCAGCAGCCATTCGGGACTTACCAACAATGAGCAGTTCTTC
CASSHSGLTNNEQFF